This T cell receptor beta chain is drawn from a study of cytomegalovirus exposure and HLA in healthy donors. The CDR3 totals 16 residues. The trim removed 0 bases at V and 4 bases at J, leaving 4 bases unmatched. Germline V gene data show CDR1 as SGHRS and CDR2 as YFSETQ. The method was immunoSEQ multiplex PCR; TCRdb's version includes in-frame clones alone and lacks a portion of them. The sample has 200,000 to 300,000 clones, roughly 91% seen once. The sequenced sample consisted of PBMCs. This chain connects TRBV5-1 to TRBJ2-7, with TRBD2 matching 13 bases. This receptor was obtained from a woman in her 30s in good health and CMV-seronegative. DNA of the CDR3: TGCGCCAGCAGCTTGGCCACTAGCGGGAGGGCTTACGAGCAGTACTTC. It yields the protein CASSLATSGRAYEQYF.